The 3 T cell receptor beta chains listed next were all sequenced from one sample in a study of blood T cell repertoires in COVID-19. Clones were sequenced by immunoSEQ multiplex PCR, and TCRdb holds only the in-frame ones, with some missing. The sample yields approximately 14,000 clones, about 85% seen once. The sequencing input was peripheral blood. The receptors originated from a human donor in a cohort sampled during active COVID-19.

This chain connects TRBV7-2 to TRBJ2-5; D unclear. The germline V and J ends were trimmed by 8 bases and 5 bases, with 21 bases remaining between them. Looked up from germline, CDR1 is SGHTA and CDR2 is FQGNSA. This CDR3 is 15 amino acids long. DNA of the CDR3: TGTGCCAGCGCCCCAAGTTATTTCAGCGTGGAGACCCAGTACTTC. Translated: CASAPSYFSVETQYF.

This rearrangement joins TRBV5-1 to TRBJ1-3, with 10 bases matching TRBD1. Losses at the gene ends were 3 bases for V and 0 bases for J; bases not matched to a gene: 3. Germline CDR1 SGHRS, CDR2 YFSETQ. The CDR3 is 16 amino acids. CDR3 bases: TGCGCCAGCAGCTCGGGACAGGGGTACTCTGGAAACACCATATATTTT. Its translation: CASSSGQGYSGNTIYF. The variable domain in full, completed from reference TRBV5-1 and TRBJ1-3, reads KAGVTQTPRYLIKTRGQQVTLSCSPISGHRSVSWYQQTPGQGLQFLFEYFSETQRNKGNFPGRFSGRQFSNSRSEMNVSTLELGDSALYLCASSSGQGYSGNTIYFGEGSWLTVV.

The chain links TRBV10-3 to TRBJ2-7, with 8 bases identical to TRBD1. V was clipped by 6 bases and J by 2 bases; unmatched bases: 9. Germline V gene data show CDR1 as ENHRY and CDR2 as SYGVKD. CDR3 length equals 15 residues. In DNA, the CDR3 is TGTGCCATCAGAGCTTCCGGGACAGGCACCTACGAGCAGTACTTC. Translation gives CAIRASGTGTYEQYF.